The 26 T cell receptor beta chains listed next were all sequenced from one sample in a study of T cells in women clearing cervical HPV infection. TCRdb's table, derived via immunoSEQ multiplex PCR, lists solely in-frame clones and lacks some. The record lists tens of thousands of clones, of which the ten most abundant hold approximately 1%. The specimen was blood buffy coat. These receptors were taken from a woman between 18 and 69 years old with a cervical HPV16 infection that either progressed to CIN3+ or cleared (not recorded which).

Comment on this clone: With the read ending 3 residues before the CDR3 end, the germline J gene is used to fill in that end. V is TRBV18 and J is TRBJ2-1; 15 bases agree with TRBD2. The CDR3 has 15 residues. Germline CDR1 and CDR2: KGHSH and LQKENI. V gave up 4 bases and J gave up 7 bases; unmatched junction bases: 2. CDR3 region: CASSRTSGGANEQFF. The DNA read from the CDR3 is TGTGCCAGCTCACGGACTAGCGGGGGGGCAAATGAG.

In the case of this clone: The read ends 3 residues before the CDR3 terminus; that terminus is restored from the germline J gene. The rearrangement links TRBV5-6 to TRBJ2-2; perhaps TRBD1 as D (5 bases). CDR1 SGHDT and CDR2 YYEEEE come from the germline V gene. CDR3 length equals 15 residues. The CDR3 sequence: CASSLRGPVAEKLFF. The CDR3 DNA, read in part, is TGTGCCAGCAGCTTGAGGGGCCCGGTGGCTGAAAAG.

As concerns this clone: The DNA ends 3 residues before the CDR3 does, and the rest of the CDR3 is filled in from the germline J gene. The rearrangement links TRBV18 to TRBJ2-4; TRBD1 matches at 7 bases. In germline, CDR1 is KGHSH, CDR2 LQKENI. This CDR3 has 13 residues. CDR3: CASSTGQSYGQYF. CDR3 DNA (partial): TGTGCCAGCTCGACGGGACAGAGCTATGGT.

A remark on this clone: The read ends 3 residues shy of where the CDR3 ends; the end is completed using the germline J gene. The chain employs TRBV20-1 and TRBJ1-1; D is perhaps TRBD1 (5 bases). CDR3 length equals 14 residues. Germline assignment: CDR1 DFQATT and CDR2 SNEGSKA (reference sequence). CDR3 in amino acids: CSARDLAQGLAAFF. The sequenced part of the CDR3 DNA is TGCAGTGCTAGAGATCTGGCCCAGGGACTAGCA.

A remark on this clone: The CDR3 extends 3 residues past the end of the read, so its final part is completed from the germline J gene. The rearrangement links TRBV18 to TRBJ2-1, with 7 bases aligning to TRBD1. Germline V gives CDR1 KGHSH, CDR2 LQKENI. Trimming cost V 2 bases and J 8 bases; bases outside gene matches: 9. The CDR3 length is 15 residues. The CDR3 sequence: CASSPNRGYLDEQFF. The CDR3 DNA, read in part, is TGTGCCAGCTCACCAAACAGGGGATACCTTGATGAG.

With regard to this clone: The missing CDR3 end, 3 residues past where the read stops, is filled in from the germline J gene. This chain joins TRBV24-1 and TRBJ2-3; D ambiguous. In germline, CDR1 is KGHDR, CDR2 SFDVKD. V lost 1 base, J lost 4 bases, and 5 bases lay in between. This CDR3 contains 13 residues. The sequenced part of the CDR3 DNA is TGTGCCACCAGTGATTTCTTTGCAGATACG. Translated, it gives CATSDFFADT. The full CDR3 protein is CATSDFFADTQYF.

Turning to this clone: The CDR3 end is not reached by the read, which stops 3 residues before it; the germline J gene fills it in. V is TRBV19 and J is TRBJ2-5; D is perhaps TRBD1 (6 bases). CDR1 LNHDA and CDR2 SQIVND come from the germline V gene (reference sequence). The CDR3 covers 13 residues. Trimming took 5 bases from V and 5 from J, leaving 12 bases between them. CDR3 DNA (partial): TGTGCCAGTAGTCCGGACAGTTCGGAGACC. It translates to CASSPDSSET. The complete CDR3 protein is CASSPDSSETQYF.

With respect to this clone: The read stops 3 residues short of the end of the CDR3; the missing end is completed from the germline J gene. The chain carries TRBV19 and TRBJ2-4; the match to TRBD2 covers 7 bases. V trimming: 2 bases; J trimming: 9 bases; junction bases outside the gene matches: 4. The CDR3 loop spans 13 amino acids. CDR1 is LNHDA, CDR2 SQIVND, per germline (reference sequence). CDR3 region: CASSINGEGIQYF. The CDR3 bases that were read are TGTGCCAGTAGTATAAACGGGGAGGGCATT.

As regards this clone: The read finishes 3 residues shy of the CDR3 end, and the germline J gene is used to complete it. The chain combines TRBV10-1 with TRBJ2-2, with D perhaps assigned TRBD1 or TRBD2 (6 bases each). Germline-derived CDR1 and CDR2 are WNHNN and SYGVQD (reference sequence). Trimming removed 4 bases at V and 4 bases at J, with 19 bases between. The CDR3 has 17 amino acids. This chain's CDR3 is CASSGSTGRRVTGELFF. The part of the CDR3 DNA that was read is TGCGCCAGCAGTGGCTCAACAGGGAGGCGGGTCACCGGGGAG.

Comments on this clone: The read comes to an end 3 residues before the CDR3 does, leaving the germline J gene to fill in the end. The J gene is TRBJ1-6, the V gene TRBV7-2; 9 bases align to TRBD1. The CDR3 has 15 amino acids. V trimming: 4 bases; J trimming: 7 bases; junction bases outside the gene matches: 5. Germline V gene data show CDR1 as SGHTA and CDR2 as FQGNSA. CDR3 protein: CASSSGTGRNSPLHF. Incomplete CDR3 DNA: TGTGCCAGCAGCTCCGGGACAGGGAGGAATTCACCC.

Of note for this clone: The read comes to an end 3 residues before the CDR3 does, leaving the germline J gene to fill in the end. V and J are TRBV4-1 and TRBJ1-5; D uncertain. The V end lost 0 bases, the J end lost 4 bases, and 13 bases lay between the germline ends. This CDR3 region has 16 residues. Germline V gives CDR1 MGHRA, CDR2 YSYEKL. Incomplete CDR3 DNA: TGCGCCAGCAGCCAAGATCCATCGCGGGGAAATCAGCCC. Translation: CASSQDPSRGNQP. The complete CDR3 reads CASSQDPSRGNQPQHF.

As for this clone: Coverage ceases 3 residues before the CDR3 finishes, and the germline J gene fills in the end. The chain combines TRBV28 with TRBJ1-3; a possible D gene is TRBD1 (6 bases). CDR1 MDHEN and CDR2 SYDVKM come from the germline V gene. V lost 6 bases to trimming and J lost 3 bases, with 9 bases between them. CDR3 length: 13 residues. CDR3: CASSSGVGNTIYF. CDR3 DNA (partial): TGTGCCAGCAGCTCAGGGGTTGGAAACACC.

Concerning this clone itself: The observed sequence ends 3 residues before the CDR3 terminus, with the missing tail filled in from the germline J gene. The chain recombines TRBV28 with TRBJ2-7; 11 positions match TRBD1. There are 17 residues in the CDR3. The germline V gene encodes CDR1 MDHEN and CDR2 SYDVKM. The trim removed 6 bases at V and 3 bases at J, leaving 13 bases unmatched. The CDR3 bases that were read are TGTGCCAGCAGGGACAGGGGGCTAGCGGACACGATCTACGAG. Protein: CASRDRGLADTIYE. The entire CDR3 sequence reads CASRDRGLADTIYEQYF.

To note about this clone: The read comes to an end 3 residues before the CDR3 does, leaving the germline J gene to fill in the end. The chain carries TRBV5-1 and TRBJ1-4; D not certain. The germline V gene encodes CDR1 SGHRS and CDR2 YFSETQ. The CDR3 loop spans 13 amino acids. The part of the CDR3 DNA that was read is TGCGCCAGCAGCTTGGCGTCAGGCCACGTA. Its translation is CASSLASGHV. The CDR3 in its entirety is CASSLASGHVLFF.

On this clone: The read stops 3 residues short of the end of the CDR3; the missing end is completed from the germline J gene. V usage is TRBV11-1 and J usage is TRBJ1-4; D remains unclear. CDR1 is SGHAT and CDR2 is FQDESV in the germline V gene (reference sequence). This CDR3 has 14 amino acids. CDR3 region: CASSTVGSFGSLFF. CDR3 bases read: TGTGCCAGCAGCACAGTAGGTTCCTTTGGATCA. The full variable domain, completed using reference TRBV11-1 and TRBJ1-4, is EAEVAQSPRYKITEKSQAVAFWCDPISGHATLYWYRQILGQGPELLVQFQDESVVDDSQLPKDRFSAERLKGVDSTLKIQPAELGDSAMYLCASSTVGSFGSLFFGSGTQLSVL.

Regarding this clone: The CDR3 goes on 3 residues after the read ends, and that part is filled in from the germline J gene. The genes are TRBV11-2 and TRBJ2-3, with 8 nucleotides matching TRBD1. CDR1 and CDR2 (germline): SGHAT, FQNNGV. The CDR3 totals 14 residues. The CDR3 loop reads CASSQDRGVETQYF. CDR3 bases read: TGTGCCAGCAGCCAAGACAGGGGAGTAGAGACG.

To note about this clone: The CDR3 is cut off 3 residues early in the read; its end comes from the germline J gene. The chain joins TRBV11-2 to TRBJ1-2; TRBD1 matches at 7 bases. V was pared by 5 bases and J by 6 bases, with 12 bases of the junction left unmatched. This CDR3 spans 15 amino acids. Germline CDR1 and CDR2: SGHAT and FQNNGV. Incomplete CDR3 DNA: TGTGCCAGCAGCCCTTCTGAAGGGGGCGCCCATGGC. Translation: CASSPSEGGAHG. The whole CDR3 protein is CASSPSEGGAHGYTF.

A word on this clone: The CDR3 end is not reached by the read, which stops 3 residues before it; the germline J gene fills it in. The J gene is TRBJ2-3, the V gene TRBV3-1 (or the pseudogene TRBV3-2); the D gene is possibly TRBD1 (7 bases). The V and J ends lost 3 bases and 6 bases respectively, with 16 bases between them. In germline, CDR1 is LGHDT, CDR2 YNNKEL (reference sequence). The CDR3 extends over 15 amino acids. The sequenced part of the CDR3 DNA is TGTGCCAGCAGCCAGGCGGGACAGAGGTCGGATACG. Encoded protein: CASSQAGQRSDT. The whole CDR3 is CASSQAGQRSDTQYF.

With regard to this clone: The read comes to an end 3 residues before the CDR3 does, leaving the germline J gene to fill in the end. This rearrangement joins TRBV5-4 to TRBJ1-2, with D unclear. This CDR3 region has 15 residues. In germline, CDR1 is SGHNT, CDR2 YYREEE (reference sequence). This CDR3 is CASSLGGLPAGGYTF. The covered CDR3 bases are TGTGCCAGCAGCTTGGGTGGGCTGCCAGCGGGGGGC.

Note on this clone: The sequenced fragment ends 3 residues before the CDR3 boundary, so the rest is inferred from the germline J gene. This chain connects TRBV20-1 to TRBJ1-2; 9 bases are a match to TRBD1. CDR3 length: 14 amino acids. V lost 2 bases to trimming and J lost 7 bases; unmatched junction nucleotides: 8. From germline, CDR1 is DFQATT and CDR2 SNEGSKA (reference sequence). Here the CDR3 reads CSARSSQGAVGYTF. CDR3 DNA (partial): TGCAGTGCTAGATCCTCACAGGGGGCTGTTGGC.

A note on this clone: The missing CDR3 end, 3 residues past where the read stops, is filled in from the germline J gene. This rearrangement joins TRBV6-2 or TRBV6-3 to TRBJ1-1; 7 bases are a match to TRBD1. Germline V CDR1 and CDR2: MNHEY, SVGEGT. J lost 1 base, V lost 4 bases, and 0 bases had no gene match. CDR3 length: 13 amino acids. CDR3 DNA (partial): TGTGCCAGCAGTTGGGACAGGAACACTGAA. It is translated as CASSWDRNTE. The whole CDR3 protein reads CASSWDRNTEAFF.

On this clone: The CDR3 end lies 3 residues beyond the end of the read and is filled in from the germline J gene. The gene calls are TRBV5-1 and TRBJ2-7; 13 bases are a match to TRBD2. The CDR3 extends over 15 amino acids. The V gene end was trimmed by 0 bases and the J gene end by 6 bases; junction bases not matched to a gene: 3. Germline V gene sequence: CDR1 SGHRS, CDR2 YFSETQ. Incomplete CDR3 DNA: TGCGCCAGCAGCTTGGAACTAGCGGGGGGGCGCGAG. It encodes CASSLELAGGRE. The entire CDR3 is CASSLELAGGREQYF. The variable domain in full, with the rest retrieved from reference TRBV5-1 and TRBJ2-7, is KAGVTQTPRYLIKTRGQQVTLSCSPISGHRSVSWYQQTPGQGLQFLFEYFSETQRNKGNFPGRFSGRQFSNSRSEMNVSTLELGDSALYLCASSLELAGGREQYFGPGTRLTVT.

About this clone: The read comes to an end 3 residues before the CDR3 does, leaving the germline J gene to fill in the end. This rearrangement joins TRBV20-1 to TRBJ2-1; TRBD2 might be the D (6 bases). In germline, CDR1 is DFQATT, CDR2 SNEGSKA (reference sequence). The length of the CDR3 is 15 residues. Between the trimmed V and J ends, which lost 2 bases and 0 bases, there was a span of 11 bases. Incomplete CDR3 DNA: TGCAGTGCTAGAAACCGGGACTTCTCCTACAATGAG. Translating it yields CSARNRDFSYNE. The entire CDR3 is CSARNRDFSYNEQFF.

To note about this clone: From the germline J gene comes the end of the CDR3, since the read stops 3 residues before it. The rearrangement joins TRBV2 to TRBJ2-3, with TRBD2 identical over 9 bases. V shed 5 bases and J 5 bases; nucleotides not matched to a gene: 11. The CDR3 loop spans 16 amino acids. Germline loops: CDR1 SNHLY, CDR2 FYNNEI. This chain's CDR3 is CASSFRSGGPGDTQYF. The CDR3 DNA, read in part, is TGTGCCAGCAGTTTTAGGAGCGGGGGGCCGGGAGATACG.

As for this clone: The observed sequence ends 3 residues before the CDR3 terminus, with the missing tail filled in from the germline J gene. The J gene is TRBJ1-2, the V gene TRBV19; D is unresolved. The CDR3 runs 14 residues. Germline V CDR1 and CDR2: LNHDA, SQIVND (reference sequence). This chain's CDR3 is CASRATRSTDTYTF. The sequenced part of the CDR3 DNA is TGTGCCAGTAGGGCGACTAGGAGCACAGATACC. The whole variable domain, filled in from reference TRBV19 and TRBJ1-2, reads DGGITQSPKYLFRKEGQNVTLSCEQNLNHDAMYWYRQDPGQGLRLIYYSQIVNDFQKGDIAEGYSVSREKKESFPLTVTSAQKNPTAFYLCASRATRSTDTYTFGSGTRLTVV.

Note on this clone: The CDR3 end lies 3 residues beyond the end of the read and is filled in from the germline J gene. The chain couples TRBV2 to TRBJ2-7, with a tentative D call TRBD2 (6 bases). V was clipped by 10 bases and J by 3 bases, with 13 bases between them. CDR1 is SNHLY, CDR2 FYNNEI, per germline. The CDR3 totals 12 residues. Partial CDR3 DNA: TGTGCCACCGATTCGGGGGTCTACGAG. Its translation is CATDSGVYE. From start to end, the CDR3 is CATDSGVYEQYF.